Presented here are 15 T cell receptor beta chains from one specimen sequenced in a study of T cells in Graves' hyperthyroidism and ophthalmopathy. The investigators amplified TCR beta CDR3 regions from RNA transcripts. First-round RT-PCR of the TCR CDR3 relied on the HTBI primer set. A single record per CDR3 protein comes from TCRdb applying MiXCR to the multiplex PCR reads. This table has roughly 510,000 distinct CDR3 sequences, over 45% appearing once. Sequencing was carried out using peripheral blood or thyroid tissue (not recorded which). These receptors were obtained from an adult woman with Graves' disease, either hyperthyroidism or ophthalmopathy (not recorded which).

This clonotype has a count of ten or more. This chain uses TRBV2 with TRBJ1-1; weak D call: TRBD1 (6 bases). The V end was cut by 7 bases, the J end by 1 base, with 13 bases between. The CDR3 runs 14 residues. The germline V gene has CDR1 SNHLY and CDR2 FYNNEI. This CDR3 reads CASKGGPENTEAFF. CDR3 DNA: TGTGCCAGCAAAGGGGGGCCTGAGAACACTGAAGCTTTCTTT.

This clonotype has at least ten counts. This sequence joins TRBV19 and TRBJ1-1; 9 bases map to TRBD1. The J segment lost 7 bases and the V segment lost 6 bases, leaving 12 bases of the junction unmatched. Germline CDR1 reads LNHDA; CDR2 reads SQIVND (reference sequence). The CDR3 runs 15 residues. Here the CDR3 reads CASRISPTGGYEAFF. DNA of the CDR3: TGTGCCAGTAGAATTTCCCCAACAGGGGGCTATGAAGCTTTCTTT.

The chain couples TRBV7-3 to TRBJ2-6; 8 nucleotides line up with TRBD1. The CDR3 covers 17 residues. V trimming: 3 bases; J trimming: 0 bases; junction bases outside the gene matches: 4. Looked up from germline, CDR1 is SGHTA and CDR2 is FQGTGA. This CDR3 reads CASSFGTGFSGANVLTF. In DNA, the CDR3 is TGTGCCAGCAGCTTTGGGACAGGCTTCTCTGGGGCCAACGTCCTGACTTTC. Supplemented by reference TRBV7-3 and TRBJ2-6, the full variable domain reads GAGVSQTPSNKVTEKGKYVELRCDPISGHTALYWYRQSLGQGPEFLIYFQGTGAADDSGLPNDRFFAVRPEGSVSTLKIQRTERGDSAVYLCASSFGTGFSGANVLTFGAGSRLTVL.

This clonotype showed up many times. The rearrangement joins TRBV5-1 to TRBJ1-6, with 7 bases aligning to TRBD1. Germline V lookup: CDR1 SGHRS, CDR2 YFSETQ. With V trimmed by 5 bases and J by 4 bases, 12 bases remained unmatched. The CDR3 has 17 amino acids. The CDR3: CASSVDPTGVYNSPLHF. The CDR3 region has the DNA TGCGCCAGCAGTGTGGACCCAACAGGGGTGTATAATTCACCCCTCCACTTT.

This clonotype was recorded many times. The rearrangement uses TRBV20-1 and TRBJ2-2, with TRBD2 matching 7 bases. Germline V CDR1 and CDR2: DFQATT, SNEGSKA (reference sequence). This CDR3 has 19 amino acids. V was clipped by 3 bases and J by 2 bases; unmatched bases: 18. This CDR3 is CSARIPFVLASGNTGELFF. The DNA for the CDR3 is TGCAGTGCTAGGATTCCTTTCGTCTTGGCTAGCGGAAACACCGGGGAGCTGTTTTTT.

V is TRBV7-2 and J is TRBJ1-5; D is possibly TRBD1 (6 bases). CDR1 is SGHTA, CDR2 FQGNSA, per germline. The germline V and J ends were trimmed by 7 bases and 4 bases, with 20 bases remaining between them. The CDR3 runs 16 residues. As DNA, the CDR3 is TGTGCCAGCATCCAGGGTCGGGGGCCTTTTAATCAGCCCCAGCATTTT. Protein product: CASIQGRGPFNQPQHF.

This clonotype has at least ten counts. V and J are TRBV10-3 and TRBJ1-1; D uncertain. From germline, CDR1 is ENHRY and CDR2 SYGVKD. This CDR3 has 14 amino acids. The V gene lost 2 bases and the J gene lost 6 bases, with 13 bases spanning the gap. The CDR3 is CAISEPALRAEAFF. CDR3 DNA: TGTGCCATCAGTGAGCCCGCCCTTAGGGCTGAAGCTTTCTTT.

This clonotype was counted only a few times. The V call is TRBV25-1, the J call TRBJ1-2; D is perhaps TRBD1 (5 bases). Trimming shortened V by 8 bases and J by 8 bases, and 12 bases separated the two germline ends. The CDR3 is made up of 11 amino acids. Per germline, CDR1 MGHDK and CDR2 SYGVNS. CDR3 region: CASGVGDGYTF. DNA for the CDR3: TGTGCCAGCGGCGTAGGGGACGGCTACACCTTC.

The CDR3 DNA follows: TGTGCCACCAGAGATCACCTAGCGGATAAAGAGACCCAGTACTTC. Translated, it gives CATRDHLADKETQYF. J is TRBJ2-5 and V is TRBV24-1; 7 nucleotides line up with TRBD2. The length of the CDR3 is 15 residues. Unmatched junction bases numbered 10, after V lost 7 bases and J lost 3 bases. Germline CDR1 KGHDR, CDR2 SFDVKD.

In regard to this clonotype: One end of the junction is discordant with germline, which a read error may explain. CDR3 in amino acids: CSASGGDTGELSW. The CDR3 nucleotides read TGCAGTGCTAGCGGAGGGGACACCGGGGAGCTGTCTTGG. V and J are TRBV20-1 and TRBJ2-2, with D tentatively TRBD1 or TRBD2 (6 bases each). The CDR3 has 13 residues. Germline V CDR1 and CDR2: DFQATT, SNEGSKA (reference sequence).

The CDR3 DNA is TGCAGTGCCCCGGCCCGTACTAGCGGGAGGGCTCGCGAGCAGTACTTC. It translates to CSAPARTSGRAREQYF. This rearrangement joins TRBV20-1 to TRBJ2-7; 13 positions agree with TRBD2. The ends lost 6 bases at V and 6 bases at J; junction bases unmatched: 14. Germline CDR1 reads DFQATT; CDR2 reads SNEGSKA (reference sequence). This CDR3 spans 16 amino acids.

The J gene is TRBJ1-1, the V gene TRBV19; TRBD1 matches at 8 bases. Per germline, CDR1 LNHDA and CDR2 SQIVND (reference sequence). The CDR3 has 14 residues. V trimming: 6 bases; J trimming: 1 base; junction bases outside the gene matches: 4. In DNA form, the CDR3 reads TGTGCCAGTAGCTGGACAGGGCCGAACACTGAAGCTTTCTTT. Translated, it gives CASSWTGPNTEAFF.

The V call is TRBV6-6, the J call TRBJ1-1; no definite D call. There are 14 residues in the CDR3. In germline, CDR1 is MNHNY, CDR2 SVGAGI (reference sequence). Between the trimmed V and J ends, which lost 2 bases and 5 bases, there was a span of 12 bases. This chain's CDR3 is CASSYPRPGTEAFF. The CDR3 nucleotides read TGTGCCAGCAGTTACCCCAGACCAGGTACTGAAGCTTTCTTT.

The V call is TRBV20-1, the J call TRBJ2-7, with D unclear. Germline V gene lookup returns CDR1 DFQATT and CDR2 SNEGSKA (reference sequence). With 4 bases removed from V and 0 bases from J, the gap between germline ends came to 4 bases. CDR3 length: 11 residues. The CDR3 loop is CSAINSYEQYF. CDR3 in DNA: TGCAGTGCTATCAACTCCTACGAGCAGTACTTC.

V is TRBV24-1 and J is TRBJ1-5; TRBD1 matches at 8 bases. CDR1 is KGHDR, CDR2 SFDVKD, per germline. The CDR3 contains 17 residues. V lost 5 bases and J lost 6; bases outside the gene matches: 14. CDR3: CATSGGTGGGMGQPQHF. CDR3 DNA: TGTGCCACCAGTGGCGGGACAGGAGGGGGAATGGGTCAGCCCCAGCATTTT.